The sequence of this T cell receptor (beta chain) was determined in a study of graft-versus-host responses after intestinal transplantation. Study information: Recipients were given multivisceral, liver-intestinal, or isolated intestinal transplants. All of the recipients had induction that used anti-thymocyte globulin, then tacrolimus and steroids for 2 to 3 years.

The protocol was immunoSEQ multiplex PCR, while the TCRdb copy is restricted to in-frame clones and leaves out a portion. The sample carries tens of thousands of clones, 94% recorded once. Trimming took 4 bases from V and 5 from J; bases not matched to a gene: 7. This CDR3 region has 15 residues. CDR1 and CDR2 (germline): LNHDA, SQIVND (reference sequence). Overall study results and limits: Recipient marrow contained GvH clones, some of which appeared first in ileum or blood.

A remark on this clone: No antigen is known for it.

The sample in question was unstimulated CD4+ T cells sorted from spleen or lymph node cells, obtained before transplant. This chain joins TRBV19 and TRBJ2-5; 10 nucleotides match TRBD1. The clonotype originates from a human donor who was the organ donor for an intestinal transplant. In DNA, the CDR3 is TGTGCCAGTAGTACGACAGGGGGCCAGGGCGAGACCCAGTACTTC. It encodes CASSTTGGQGETQYF.